One and the same sample provided the 8 T cell receptor beta chains below, sequenced in a study of blood T cells in healthy people across ages. A sample-barcoded 5' primer and a J-beta primer mix were used in a second PCR of roughly 6 to 11 cycles. Each CDR3 protein is one row after TCRdb ran MiXCR on the 5' RACE reads. Counted here are 380,000 or so distinct CDR3 sequences, roughly half occurring once; the ten biggest clones make up approximately 51%. Sequenced material: blood. The receptors stem from a man between 60 and 75 years old in good health.

In its sample, this clonotype was seen a few times. The gene calls are TRBV7-3 and TRBJ2-3; possible D gene TRBD2, 5 bases. V was shortened by 6 bases and J by 1 base, with 14 bases between the two germline ends. CDR1 SGHTA and CDR2 FQGTGA come from the germline V gene. CDR3 size: 15 residues. CDR3 protein: CASRPNPGGTDTQYF. CDR3 DNA: TGTGCCAGCAGACCTAACCCCGGGGGCACAGATACGCAGTATTTT.

As regards this clonotype: At one end the junction does not follow the germline gene, possibly because of a read error. V and J are TRBV9 and TRBJ2-6, with D perhaps matching TRBD1 (6 bases). The CDR3 is 18 residues long. Germline V gives CDR1 SGDLS, CDR2 YYNGEE. This CDR3 is CASSVEGVPVTGANILTF. For the CDR3, the DNA is TGTGCCAGCAGCGTTGAGGGGGTCCCAGTGACTGGGGCCAACATCCTGACTTTC.

The genes are TRBV7-2 and TRBJ2-5; 9 nucleotides align to TRBD2. This CDR3 has 17 amino acids. Trimming at V came to 5 bases and at J to 3 bases, leaving 13 bases not matched to a gene. Germline V gives CDR1 SGHTA, CDR2 FQGNSA. The CDR3 is CASSPHYTSGLKETQYF. In DNA form, the CDR3 reads TGTGCCAGCAGCCCACACTACACTAGCGGGTTGAAAGAGACCCAGTACTTC. The whole variable domain, remainder taken from reference TRBV7-2 and TRBJ2-5, is GAGVSQSPSNKVTEKGKDVELRCDPISGHTALYWYRQSLGQGLEFLIYFQGNSAPDKSGLPSDRFSAERTGGSVSTLTIQRTQQEDSAVYLCASSPHYTSGLKETQYFGPGTRLLVL.

This chain connects TRBV24-1 to TRBJ2-1; TRBD1 is a possible D gene (7 bases). The V end was cut by 4 bases, the J end by 4 bases, with 10 bases between. Germline lookup yields CDR1 KGHDR and CDR2 SFDVKD. There are 14 residues in the CDR3. The chain's CDR3 is CATSEPGGYNEQFF. The CDR3 DNA reads TGTGCCACCAGTGAGCCAGGGGGGTACAATGAGCAGTTCTTC.

This chain links TRBV12-3 or TRBV12-4 with TRBJ2-3; perhaps TRBD1 as D (6 bases). Trimming left V 7 bases short and J 2 bases short, with 13 bases between. The CDR3 length is 14 residues. The CDR3, as DNA: TGTGCCAGCAATACTCCAGGGGTCACAGATACGCAGTATTTT. Translating it yields CASNTPGVTDTQYF.

The chain links TRBV20-1 to TRBJ2-3; 8 nucleotides agree with TRBD2. Germline trimming cut 5 bases from V and 1 base from J; bases unmatched to any gene: 8. CDR3 length: 15 amino acids. Germline V gene data show CDR1 as DFQATT and CDR2 as SNEGSKA (reference sequence). The CDR3 is CSAGAREGGTDTQYF. CDR3 DNA: TGCAGTGCTGGCGCTCGGGAGGGGGGCACAGATACGCAGTATTTT.

A note on this clonotype: A much larger clone differs from this one at a single base, so this may be a read error. The chain recombines TRBV29-1 with TRBJ2-4, with 9 bases aligning to TRBD1. Gene TRBJ2-7 matches the end of the DNA better, so the J call may be wrong. Germline values: CDR1 SQVTM, CDR2 ANQGSEA. The CDR3 has 13 amino acids. The CDR3 region has the DNA TGCAGCGTCCTGGGACAGGGTAACGCCGAGCAGTACTTC. As protein: CSVLGQGNAEQYF.

The chain uses TRBV18 and TRBJ1-4; possible D gene TRBD1, 6 bases. The V end lost 2 bases, the J end lost 5 bases, and 15 bases lay between the germline ends. The CDR3 spans 16 residues. Germline V lookup: CDR1 KGHSH, CDR2 LQKENI. For the CDR3, the DNA is TGTGCCAGCTCACCAACCGGACAGACAAACAATGAAAAACTGTTTTTT. Translated, it gives CASSPTGQTNNEKLFF.